Shown below are 31 T cell receptor beta chains from a single sample sequenced in a study of shared clonotypes between healthy human individuals. The data were produced by immunoSEQ multiplex PCR, yet TCRdb's version contains in-frame clones alone and is incomplete. The table lists roughly 1.5 million clones, 98% of them singletons. Sample: naive CD4+ T cells sorted from blood. The subset is: CD45RA+ positively selected. Receptors originate from a man aged 30 to 45 in good health.

This clone was seen only once. This chain uses TRBV29-1 with TRBJ2-1; 7 nucleotides agree with TRBD2. V shed 6 bases, J shed 0 bases, and the junction held 5 bases outside the gene matches. The CDR3 spans 14 residues. Germline-derived CDR1 and CDR2 are SQVTM and ANQGSEA. CDR3 amino acids: CSVAGARSYNEQFF. DNA of the CDR3: TGCAGCGTGGCGGGAGCCCGCTCCTACAATGAGCAGTTCTTC.

The chain uses TRBV2 and TRBJ1-5; weak D call: TRBD1 (5 bases). Germline V gives CDR1 SNHLY, CDR2 FYNNEI. V lost 1 base and J lost 6, with 7 bases in between. The CDR3 extends over 13 amino acids. The CDR3 here is CASSEEGAQPQHF. The DNA for the CDR3 is TGTGCCAGCAGTGAAGAAGGGGCTCAGCCCCAGCATTTT.

The J gene is TRBJ2-7, the V gene TRBV29-1; TRBD1 aligns across 8 bases. The V gene end was trimmed by 5 bases and the J gene end by 2 bases; junction bases not matched to a gene: 5. CDR3 length equals 13 residues. CDR1 and CDR2 from the germline V gene are SQVTM and ANQGSEA. CDR3 coding DNA: TGCAGCGTTTCGGACAGGGATGCCTACGAGCAGTACTTC. This gives the protein CSVSDRDAYEQYF.

The chain carries TRBV28 and TRBJ1-3; no firm D call. Looked up from germline, CDR1 is MDHEN and CDR2 is SYDVKM. The CDR3 contains 16 residues. With 0 bases removed from V and 2 bases from J, the gap between germline ends came to 11 bases. CDR3 bases: TGTGCCAGCAGTTTATGGGGAGAGGCGGCTGGAAACACCATATATTTT. Amino acid sequence: CASSLWGEAAGNTIYF.

The V gene is TRBV30, the J gene TRBJ1-2; D remains unclear. Germline V gene sequence: CDR1 GTSNPN, CDR2 SVGIG (reference sequence). This CDR3 spans 10 amino acids. Trimming stripped 3 bases from V and 4 bases from J, with 3 bases between. The CDR3 is CAWRRYGYTF. The CDR3 nucleotides are TGTGCCTGGAGACGCTATGGCTACACCTTC.

V usage is TRBV7-8 and J usage is TRBJ1-2; 10 nucleotides match TRBD1. With V trimmed by 0 bases and J by 8 bases, 6 bases remained unmatched. The CDR3 covers 15 residues. Germline V gene lookup returns CDR1 SGHVS and CDR2 FQNEAQ. The chain's CDR3 is CASSLAPGTGAGYTF. Written as DNA, the CDR3 is TGTGCCAGCAGCTTAGCCCCCGGGACAGGGGCGGGCTACACCTTC.

A single count supports this clone. The sample carries other DNA sequences with the same CDR3. J is TRBJ2-1 and V is TRBV9; no clear D gene. The V and J ends lost 2 bases and 2 bases respectively, with 5 bases between them. Germline loops: CDR1 SGDLS, CDR2 YYNGEE. The CDR3 totals 13 residues. CDR3 DNA sequence: TGTGCCAGCAGCGTCGATCCCTACAATGAGCAGTTCTTC. Translation: CASSVDPYNEQFF.

This chain connects TRBV18 to TRBJ2-1, with 9 nucleotides matching TRBD1. V dropped 0 bases and J dropped 7; count of bases not matched to a gene: 4. The CDR3 is 15 residues long. CDR1 and CDR2 (germline): KGHSH, LQKENI. CDR3 in amino acids: CASSPPIGQGNEQFF. The DNA for the CDR3 is TGTGCCAGCTCACCACCGATAGGACAGGGGAATGAGCAGTTCTTC. The full variable domain, rest sourced from reference TRBV18 and TRBJ2-1, is NAGVMQNPRHLVRRRGQEARLRCSPMKGHSHVYWYRQLPEEGLKFMVYLQKENIIDESGMPKERFSAEFPKEGPSILRIQQVVRGDSAAYFCASSPPIGQGNEQFFGPGTRLTVL.

The chain uses TRBV4-2 and TRBJ2-5; D perhaps matches TRBD2 (6 bases). Germline V gives CDR1 LGHNA, CDR2 YNFKEQ. This CDR3 contains 18 residues. Trimming shortened V by 0 bases and J by 3 bases, and 20 bases separated the two germline ends. In DNA form, the CDR3 reads TGTGCCAGCAGCCAAGATCAGAGTCTGGAGGGGAAGAAAGAGACCCAGTACTTC. Translated, it gives CASSQDQSLEGKKETQYF.

Concerning this clone: A much larger clone is a single base away; this may be a read error. The sample holds other DNA sequences that translate to the same CDR3. The chain recombines TRBV7-2 with TRBJ2-2; D is unclear. The CDR3 is 14 residues long. The ends were cut back, 1 base at V and 1 base at J, with 4 bases in the middle. Germline loops: CDR1 SGHTA, CDR2 FQGNSA. The CDR3 loop is CASSLGLNTGELFF. CDR3 DNA: TGTGCCAGCAGCTTAGGACTGAACACCGGGGAGCTGTTTTTT.

V is TRBV5-4 and J is TRBJ2-7; 12 bases match TRBD2. The CDR3 totals 15 residues. J lost 6 bases, V lost 2 bases, and 6 bases had no gene match. Germline V gene data show CDR1 as SGHNT and CDR2 as YYREEE (reference sequence). Here the CDR3 reads CASSLGLAGQVEQYF. The CDR3 DNA follows: TGTGCCAGCAGCTTAGGACTAGCGGGACAGGTCGAGCAGTACTTC.

The chain links TRBV28 to TRBJ2-7; 10 bases align to TRBD1. The CDR3 runs 15 residues. Germline V gene data show CDR1 as MDHEN and CDR2 as SYDVKM. V lost 3 bases, J lost 5 bases, and 7 bases stayed unmatched. The CDR3 DNA follows: TGTGCCAGCAGTTTGGGGGGACAGGGGAGGGACGAGCAGTACTTC. Translating it yields CASSLGGQGRDEQYF.

The CDR3 DNA reads as TGCGCCAGCGCCCTGGGTGGGACAGGGGGCACAGATACGCAGTATTTT. Its protein product is CASALGGTGGTDTQYF. The rearrangement links TRBV5-1 to TRBJ2-3; 10 bases map to TRBD1. V lost 7 bases, J lost 1 base, and 9 bases stayed unmatched. The CDR3 runs 16 residues. The germline V gene has CDR1 SGHRS and CDR2 YFSETQ.

This clone was recorded a few times. V and J are TRBV11-2 and TRBJ1-5; TRBD1 agrees at 7 bases. V dropped 5 bases and J dropped 1; count of bases not matched to a gene: 5. The germline CDR1 and CDR2 sequences are SGHAT and FQNNGV. The CDR3 is 15 amino acids. CDR3: CASSDPTGSNQPQHF. CDR3 in DNA: TGTGCCAGCAGCGACCCGACAGGGAGCAATCAGCCCCAGCATTTT.

The V and J genes are TRBV10-2 and TRBJ2-7; D may be TRBD1 or TRBD2 (5 bases each). Germline V gene lookup returns CDR1 WSHSY and CDR2 SAAADI. The CDR3 is 15 residues long. The ends were cut back, 2 bases at V and 5 bases at J, with 16 bases in the middle. CDR3 nucleotides: TGCGCCAGCAGTGAGGGTCTGGGGCTAGCCCACGAGCAGTACTTC. Amino acid sequence: CASSEGLGLAHEQYF.

The chain uses TRBV28 and TRBJ2-2, with 7 nucleotides matching TRBD1. The CDR3 runs to 16 residues. The J segment lost 4 bases and the V segment lost 5 bases, leaving 10 bases of the junction unmatched. Germline CDR1 is MDHEN and CDR2 is SYDVKM. In DNA form, the CDR3 reads TGTGCCAGCAGTCCCATCAACAGGGGTGCCACCGGGGAGCTGTTTTTT. Protein sequence: CASSPINRGATGELFF.

The chain joins TRBV15 to TRBJ2-1; D perhaps matches TRBD2 (5 bases). In germline, CDR1 is LNHNV, CDR2 YYDKDF (reference sequence). The length of the CDR3 is 13 residues. The V gene lost 3 bases and the J gene lost 4 bases, with 7 bases spanning the gap. The CDR3 protein is CATSSTRYNEQFF. As DNA, the CDR3 is TGTGCCACCAGCAGTACTAGATACAATGAGCAGTTCTTC.

This chain connects TRBV9 to TRBJ2-5; D call uncertain. The germline V and J ends were trimmed by 0 bases and 2 bases, with 8 bases remaining between them. Germline V gene data show CDR1 as SGDLS and CDR2 as YYNGEE. CDR3 length: 14 amino acids. CDR3 in DNA: TGTGCCAGCAGCGTAGGTGTGGAACAAGAGACCCAGTACTTC. It yields the protein CASSVGVEQETQYF. The whole variable domain, filled in from reference TRBV9 and TRBJ2-5, reads DSGVTQTPKHLITATGQRVTLRCSPRSGDLSVYWYQQSLDQGLQFLIQYYNGEERAKGNILERFSAQQFPDLHSELNLSSLELGDSALYFCASSVGVEQETQYFGPGTRLLVL.

The rearrangement uses TRBV2 and TRBJ2-3, with unresolved D. Trimming took 11 bases from V and 4 from J, leaving 13 bases between them. The CDR3 consists of 12 residues. CDR1 and CDR2 (germline): SNHLY, FYNNEI. CDR3 in amino acids: CAHQNGADTQYF. CDR3 bases: TGTGCCCACCAGAATGGGGCAGATACGCAGTATTTT.

The chain has TRBV14 and TRBJ2-1, with unresolved D. Trimming took 6 bases from V and 9 from J, leaving 9 bases between them. The CDR3 has 11 amino acids. The germline gives CDR1 SGHDN, CDR2 FVKESK. Written as DNA, the CDR3 is TGTGCCAGCAGGCTGGAAGGTGAGCAGTTCTTC. Protein: CASRLEGEQFF.

This chain links TRBV5-1 with TRBJ1-1, with D hard to call. Germline CDR1 is SGHRS and CDR2 is YFSETQ. The CDR3 is 15 amino acids. Between the trimmed V and J ends, which lost 4 bases and 2 bases, there was a span of 15 bases. CDR3 coding DNA: TGCGCCAGCAGCCAGAGGTTAAACATTAACACTGAAGCTTTCTTT. Translated, it gives CASSQRLNINTEAFF. The entire variable domain, with the rest obtained from reference TRBV5-1 and TRBJ1-1, is as follows: KAGVTQTPRYLIKTRGQQVTLSCSPISGHRSVSWYQQTPGQGLQFLFEYFSETQRNKGNFPGRFSGRQFSNSRSEMNVSTLELGDSALYLCASSQRLNINTEAFFGQGTRLTVV.

This clone showed up just once. Written as DNA, the CDR3 is TGTGCCAGCAGTGACTGGTATGGGGACACCGGGGAGCTGTTTTTT. Amino acid sequence: CASSDWYGDTGELFF. The chain uses TRBV6-4 and TRBJ2-2; D is unclear. Per germline, CDR1 MRHNA and CDR2 SNTAGT. The CDR3 consists of 15 residues. The germline V and J ends were trimmed by 1 base and 3 bases, with 9 bases remaining between them.

V is TRBV7-6 and J is TRBJ1-2, with 9 bases that match TRBD1. Trimming removed 1 base from V and 2 bases from J; junction bases left unmatched: 2. Germline V lookup: CDR1 SGHVS, CDR2 FNYEAQ. This CDR3 is built from 15 residues. Here the CDR3 reads CASSLVQGANYGYTF. CDR3 DNA sequence: TGTGCCAGCAGCTTAGTACAGGGGGCGAACTATGGCTACACCTTC.

V and J are TRBV15 and TRBJ2-1; TRBD2 matches at 10 bases. Germline V gene data show CDR1 as LNHNV and CDR2 as YYDKDF (reference sequence). Trimming took 0 bases from V and 7 from J; bases not matched to a gene: 9. The CDR3 sequence is 17 residues long. The CDR3 here is CATSRDFLAGERNEQFF. The CDR3 DNA reads TGTGCCACCAGCAGAGATTTTCTAGCGGGAGAGAGGAATGAGCAGTTCTTC. Complete variable domain (other parts from reference TRBV15 and TRBJ2-1): DAMVIQNPRYQVTQFGKPVTLSCSQTLNHNVMYWYQQKSSQAPKLLFHYYDKDFNNEADTPDNFQSRRPNTSFCFLDIRSPGLGDTAMYLCATSRDFLAGERNEQFFGPGTRLTVL.

This clone was observed once. The gene calls are TRBV11-2 and TRBJ2-7; unclear D gene. The V gene lost 5 bases and the J gene lost 6 bases, with 23 bases spanning the gap. Germline V CDR1 and CDR2: SGHAT, FQNNGV. There are 16 residues in the CDR3. For the CDR3, the DNA is TGTGCCAGCAGCGCAACCGGCCATTCTTTTAGGCCCGAGCAGTACTTC. It is translated as CASSATGHSFRPEQYF.

CDR3 in DNA: TGTGCCAGCAGCGTAGAGGGACTAGTACAAGAGACCCAGTACTTC. The encoded protein is CASSVEGLVQETQYF. The chain recombines TRBV9 with TRBJ2-5; 8 bases line up with TRBD2. V was clipped by 0 bases and J by 2 bases; unmatched bases: 3. The CDR3 covers 15 residues. Germline V CDR1 and CDR2: SGDLS, YYNGEE. Using reference TRBV9 and TRBJ2-5 for the parts outside the CDR3, the full variable domain is DSGVTQTPKHLITATGQRVTLRCSPRSGDLSVYWYQQSLDQGLQFLIQYYNGEERAKGNILERFSAQQFPDLHSELNLSSLELGDSALYFCASSVEGLVQETQYFGPGTRLLVL.

The chain recombines TRBV7-9 with TRBJ2-7; a possible D gene is TRBD2 (6 bases). Trimming took 7 bases from V and 0 from J, leaving 16 bases between them. The CDR3 runs 15 residues. The V gene's germline CDR1 is SEHNR and CDR2 FQNEAQ (reference sequence). CDR3 residues: CASNGEAGSSYEQYF. The CDR3 DNA reads as TGTGCCAGCAACGGGGAGGCGGGCTCCTCCTACGAGCAGTACTTC.

The rearrangement joins TRBV18 to TRBJ1-1; 7 bases line up with TRBD1. CDR1 and CDR2 from the germline V gene are KGHSH and LQKENI. The ends lost 4 bases at V and 1 base at J; junction bases unmatched: 3. The CDR3 is 14 amino acids. The CDR3 nucleotides are TGTGCCAGCTCACAAGACAGGGAGAACACTGAAGCTTTCTTT. Residues: CASSQDRENTEAFF.

The gene calls are TRBV25-1 and TRBJ2-5; 10 bases match TRBD2. Germline values: CDR1 MGHDK, CDR2 SYGVNS. V was pared by 2 bases and J by 5 bases, with 11 bases of the junction left unmatched. This CDR3 has 17 residues. CDR3: CASSEDEGLATLETQYF. The CDR3, as DNA: TGTGCCAGCAGTGAAGACGAGGGACTAGCGACCCTGGAGACCCAGTACTTC.

This chain links TRBV27 with TRBJ2-3; maybe TRBD2 (6 bases). The CDR3 is made up of 15 amino acids. Trimming took 1 base from V and 3 from J, leaving 11 bases between them. CDR1 is MNHEY, CDR2 SMNVEV, per germline (reference sequence). The CDR3 loop is CASSLYLAGTDTQYF. CDR3 DNA: TGTGCCAGCAGTTTATACTTGGCGGGAACAGATACGCAGTATTTT.

V and J are TRBV2 and TRBJ1-5; D uncertain. The germline V gene has CDR1 SNHLY and CDR2 FYNNEI. V lost 3 bases and J lost 3, with 9 bases in between. This CDR3 is built from 14 residues. The CDR3 nucleotides read TGTGCCAGCAGTGATCTTGTGGTCAATCAGCCCCAGCATTTT. Residues: CASSDLVVNQPQHF.